What follows are 2 T cell receptor beta chains derived from one specimen sequenced in a study of neurological immune-mediated disorders. TCRdb re-derived calls from the 5' RACE reads in MiXCR, one entry per CDR3 protein. The data contain some 46,000 distinct CDR3 sequences, around 4.3% of them singletons. Specimen: PBMCs. These receptors came from a woman aged 60-75 years with multiple sclerosis.

This clonotype was counted ten times or more. CDR3 sequence: CASSQDRGYEQYF. Here the CDR3 DNA reads TGTGCCAGCAGCCAAGACAGGGGATACGAGCAGTACTTC. The chain uses TRBV4-2 and TRBJ2-7; perhaps TRBD1 as D (6 bases). Trimming pared 0 bases from V and 4 bases from J, leaving 7 bases between. The CDR3 runs to 13 residues. Per germline, CDR1 LGHNA and CDR2 YNFKEQ.

This clonotype was recorded at least ten times. The chain has TRBV6-5 and TRBJ2-5; no clear D gene. The CDR3 has 13 residues. Germline V CDR1 and CDR2: MNHEY, SVGAGI. The V end was cut by 1 base, the J end by 4 bases, with 7 bases between. CDR3 DNA sequence: TGTGCCAGCAGTTACTTCTTGGGAGAGACCCAGTACTTC. Translation: CASSYFLGETQYF.